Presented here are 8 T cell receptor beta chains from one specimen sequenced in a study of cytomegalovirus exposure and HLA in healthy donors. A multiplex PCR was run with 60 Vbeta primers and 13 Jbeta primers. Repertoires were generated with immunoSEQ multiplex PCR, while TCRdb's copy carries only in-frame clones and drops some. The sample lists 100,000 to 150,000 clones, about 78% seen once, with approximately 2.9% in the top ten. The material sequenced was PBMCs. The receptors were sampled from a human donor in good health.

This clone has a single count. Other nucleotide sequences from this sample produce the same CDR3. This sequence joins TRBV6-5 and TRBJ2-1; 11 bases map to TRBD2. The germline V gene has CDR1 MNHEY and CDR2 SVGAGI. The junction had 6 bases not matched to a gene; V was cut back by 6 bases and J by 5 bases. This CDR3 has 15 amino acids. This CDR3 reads CASSFRLAGNNEQFF. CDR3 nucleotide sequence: TGTGCCAGCAGCTTCCGACTAGCGGGAAACAATGAGCAGTTCTTC.

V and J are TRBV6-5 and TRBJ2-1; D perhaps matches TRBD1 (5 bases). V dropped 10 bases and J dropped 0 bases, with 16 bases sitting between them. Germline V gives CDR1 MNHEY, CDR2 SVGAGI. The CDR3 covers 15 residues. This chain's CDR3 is CATRTDRNSYNEQFF. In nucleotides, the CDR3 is TGTGCCACCCGAACTGACAGAAACTCCTACAATGAGCAGTTCTTC.

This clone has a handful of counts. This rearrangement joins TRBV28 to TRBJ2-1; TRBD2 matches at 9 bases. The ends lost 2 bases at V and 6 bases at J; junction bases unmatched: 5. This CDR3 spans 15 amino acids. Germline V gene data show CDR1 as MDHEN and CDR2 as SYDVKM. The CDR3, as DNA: TGTGCCAGCAGTTTAATCTCGCGGGGGGGCAATGAGCAGTTCTTC. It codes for CASSLISRGGNEQFF.

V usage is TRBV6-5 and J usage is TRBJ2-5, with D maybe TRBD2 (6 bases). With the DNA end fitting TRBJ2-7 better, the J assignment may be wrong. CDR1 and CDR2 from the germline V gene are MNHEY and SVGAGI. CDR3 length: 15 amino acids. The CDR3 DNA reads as TGTGCCAGCAGTCGGGGGTCGATGGGATCCTACGAGCAGTACTTC. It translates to CASSRGSMGSYEQYF.

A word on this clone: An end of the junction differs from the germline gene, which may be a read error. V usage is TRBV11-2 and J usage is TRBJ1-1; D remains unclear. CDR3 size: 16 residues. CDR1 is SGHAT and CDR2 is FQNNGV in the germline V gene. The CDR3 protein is CASSLPMLAGNTETFF. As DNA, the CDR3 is TGTGCCAGCAGCTTGCCTATGTTGGCGGGGAACACTGAAACTTTCTTT.

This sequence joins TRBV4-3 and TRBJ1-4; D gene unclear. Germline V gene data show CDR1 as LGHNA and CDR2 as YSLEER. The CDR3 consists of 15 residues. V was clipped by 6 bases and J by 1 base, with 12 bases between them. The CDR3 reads CASSLVGETNEKLFF. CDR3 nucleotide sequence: TGCGCCAGCAGTCTCGTCGGGGAAACTAATGAAAAACTGTTTTTT.

CDR3 coding DNA: TGTGCCAGCAGTCTTCTTAATAGCAATCAGCCCCAGCATTTT. Its translation: CASSLLNSNQPQHF. This chain joins TRBV6-1 and TRBJ1-5; no clear D. Trimming stripped 5 bases from V and 0 bases from J, with 8 bases between. Germline-derived CDR1 and CDR2 are MNHNS and SASEGT. The CDR3 spans 14 residues.

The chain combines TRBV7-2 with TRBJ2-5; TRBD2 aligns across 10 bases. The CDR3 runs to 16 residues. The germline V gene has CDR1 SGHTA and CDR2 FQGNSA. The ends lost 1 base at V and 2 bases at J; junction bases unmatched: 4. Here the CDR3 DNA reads TGTGCCAGCAGCTTAGTAGCGGGAGGTGGGCAAGAGACCCAGTACTTC. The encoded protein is CASSLVAGGGQETQYF.